A single T cell receptor beta chain is shown here with its context. Its target is not known. This entry comes from a study of T cell repertoires in cytomegalovirus infection. The overall study: Well-studied HLA-B-restricted epitopes and recently identified HLA-C-restricted epitopes of CMV were both used in the study. Matching HLA type and CMV infection were both indicated by public TCR beta signatures.

TCRdb analysed the reads with MiXCR anew, one entry per CDR3 protein. Counted here are 250,000 to 300,000 distinct CDR3 sequences, 22% occurring once; the ten biggest clones make up approximately 19%. The CDR3 consists of 16 residues. CDR1 and CDR2 (germline): SGHTA, FQGNSA. V lost 2 bases to trimming and J lost 5 bases, with 16 bases between them. The sample in question was cultured PBMCs, obtained from culture after CMV antigen stimulation. The J gene is TRBJ1-5, the V gene TRBV7-2, with a weak D call TRBD1 (6 bases). The TCR sequence derives from a human donor in good health (CMV status not recorded). Some clones in this sample may be carry-over from other donors' samples. Here the CDR3 DNA reads TGTGCCAGCAGCTTAATAGGGACAAACGTTGATCAGCCCCAGCATTTT. Translating it yields CASSLIGTNVDQPQHF. Looking up the rest from reference TRBV7-2 and TRBJ1-5 gives the full variable domain: GAGVSQSPSNKVTEKGKDVELRCDPISGHTALYWYRQSLGQGLEFLIYFQGNSAPDKSGLPSDRFSAERTGGSVSTLTIQRTQQEDSAVYLCASSLIGTNVDQPQHFGDGTRLSIL.